Listed below are T cell receptor beta chains from one sample, sequenced in a study of CD8 T cells in Susac syndrome. TCRdb itself ran the immunoSEQ multiplex PCR reads through MiXCR, one entry per CDR3 protein. The sample has over 80,000 distinct CDR3 sequences, just under 95% seen once. The source material was CD8+ T cells from PBMCs. These receptors came from a human donor in good health. CDR3s include the opening cysteine and the closing phenylalanine or tryptophan. A D gene is named only where the DNA matches it firmly. Expanded clones are given a class, and other clones once, few, many or no size at all.

cdr3_aa cdr3_nt j_call clone_size cdr3_length d_call v_call
CASRETGLGQPQHF TGTGCCAGCAGAGAAACAGGGTTGGGGCAGCCCCAGCATTTT TRBJ1-5 . 14 . TRBV2
CASRGGQIEAFF TGTGCCAGCAGGGGGGGGCAGATTGAAGCTTTCTTT TRBJ1-1 . 12 . TRBV5-4
CASSETAKYNEQFF TGTGCCAGCAGTGAGACAGCCAAATACAATGAGCAGTTCTTC TRBJ2-1 . 14 . TRBV6-4
CASGAPGGKEQYF TGTGCCAGCGGGGCTCCCGGGGGCAAAGAGCAGTACTTC TRBJ2-7 . 13 . TRBV13
CASSWRGTEAFF TGTGCCAGCAGCTGGAGGGGCACTGAAGCTTTCTTT TRBJ1-1 . 12 . TRBV5-5
CASSLGTSGGGDTQYF TGTGCCAGCAGCCTGGGGACTAGCGGGGGAGGAGATACGCAGTATTTT TRBJ2-3 . 16 TRBD2 TRBV6-4
CATSQGLSGANVLTF TGTGCCACCAGCCAGGGGCTCTCTGGGGCCAACGTCCTGACTTTC TRBJ2-6 . 15 . TRBV15
CASRAGTTYEQYF TGTGCCAGCAGAGCCGGGACAACCTACGAGCAGTACTTC TRBJ2-7 . 13 . TRBV2
CASSPGRSFGYTF TGTGCCAGCAGCCCGGGACGTAGTTTCGGCTACACCTTC TRBJ1-2 . 13 . TRBV6-5
CSVEEGIEKLFF TGCAGCGTTGAAGAGGGTATTGAAAAACTGTTTTTT TRBJ1-4 . 12 . TRBV29-1
CSTLSGNTIYF TGCAGTACTTTGAGTGGAAACACCATATATTTT TRBJ1-3 . 11 . TRBV20-1
CASSRRGDSNQPQHF TGTGCCAGCAGTAGGAGAGGGGATAGCAATCAGCCCCAGCATTTT TRBJ1-5 . 15 . TRBV2
CSASRGQGYSPLHF TGCAGTGCTAGTAGGGGACAGGGGTATTCACCCCTCCACTTT TRBJ1-6 . 14 TRBD1 TRBV20-1
CASGLQTTGPYGYTF TGTGCTAGTGGTTTGCAGACCACAGGGCCCTATGGCTACACCTTC TRBJ1-2 once 15 . TRBV12-5
CASSQDQGTKGAFF TGTGCCAGCAGCCAAGATCAGGGCACCAAGGGAGCTTTCTTT TRBJ1-1 . 14 . TRBV14
CASSVGSGGNTGELFF TGTGCCAGCAGCGTAGGAAGCGGGGGGAACACCGGGGAGCTGTTTTTT TRBJ2-2 once 16 TRBD2 TRBV9
CASSTWTGDTYEQYF TGTGCCAGCAGCACGTGGACAGGAGATACCTACGAGCAGTACTTC TRBJ2-7 . 15 TRBD1 TRBV7-6
CASSQAGGSEAFF TGTGCCAGCAGCCAAGCAGGGGGTTCTGAAGCTTTCTTT TRBJ1-1 . 13 TRBD1 TRBV3-1
CSARPDRVSGNTIYF TGCAGTGCTAGACCGGACAGGGTGTCAGGAAACACCATATATTTT TRBJ1-3 . 15 TRBD1 TRBV20-1
CASSQHGGQGEKLFF TGTGCCAGCAGTCAGCACGGGGGGCAGGGTGAAAAACTGTTTTTT TRBJ1-4 . 15 . TRBV12-3/TRBV12-4
CASSQVERGGQETQYF TGCGCCAGCAGCCAAGTGGAGCGGGGGGGGCAAGAGACCCAGTACTTC TRBJ2-5 . 16 TRBD2 TRBV4-1
CASSVEVATTDTQYF TGTGCCAGCAGCGTAGAGGTAGCCACCACAGATACGCAGTATTTT TRBJ2-3 . 15 . TRBV9
CASSLDAYGYTF TGTGCCAGCAGTTTGGATGCCTATGGCTACACCTTC TRBJ1-2 . 12 . TRBV5-6
CSVEGSGGVRNTEAFF TGCAGCGTTGAGGGGTCGGGGGGCGTAAGGAACACTGAAGCTTTCTTT TRBJ1-1 . 16 . TRBV29-1
CASSLFRGRPDTQYF TGTGCCAGTAGTCTTTTCCGGGGGCGGCCAGATACGCAGTATTTT TRBJ2-3 . 15 . TRBV19
CASSKIFPRRFTEAFF TGTGCCAGCAGCAAAATATTCCCTAGGCGGTTCACTGAAGCTTTCTTT TRBJ1-1 . 16 . TRBV21-1
CASSLGVGALYGYTF TGTGCCAGCAGCTTGGGAGTAGGGGCCCTCTATGGCTACACCTTC TRBJ1-2 . 15 . TRBV5-6
CATSRTEIYEQYF TGTGCCACCAGCAGGACAGAGATCTACGAGCAGTACTTC TRBJ2-7 . 13 . TRBV15
CASSRGQGTNEKLFF TGTGCCAGCAGCCGCGGACAGGGAACTAACGAAAAACTGTTTTTT TRBJ1-4 . 15 TRBD1 TRBV3-1
CASSQDPPTGADNYGYTF TGTGCCAGCAGCCAAGATCCACCCACGGGGGCGGATAACTATGGCTACACCTTC TRBJ1-2 . 18 . TRBV3-1
CASSFPLLAGVTGELFF TGTGCCAGCAGTTTCCCCCTACTAGCGGGGGTTACCGGGGAGCTGTTTTTT TRBJ2-2 . 17 TRBD2 TRBV12-3/TRBV12-4
CASIRGRGAGSPLHF TGTGCCAGCATCCGTGGAAGGGGCGCAGGTTCACCCCTCCACTTT TRBJ1-6 . 15 . TRBV5-6
CATRLAGPYEQYF TGTGCCACCAGGCTAGCGGGGCCCTACGAGCAGTACTTC TRBJ2-7 . 13 TRBD2 TRBV24-1
CAWSVAGGETQYF TGTGCCTGGAGTGTAGCTGGGGGGGAGACCCAGTACTTC TRBJ2-5 . 13 . TRBV30